The sample holds one count of the clone carrying this T cell receptor (beta chain). From germline, CDR1 is LNHDA and CDR2 SQIVND (reference sequence). With 4 bases clipped from V and 6 bases from J, the junction kept 13 bases outside the gene matches. CDR3 length: 16 amino acids. This record belongs to a study of shared clonotypes between healthy human individuals. The table came from immunoSEQ multiplex PCR; TCRdb's copy has only in-frame clones and leaves some out. This sample has 2 million to 2.5 million clones, with around 95% found just once. The rearrangement links TRBV19 to TRBJ1-1, with 8 bases identical to TRBD1. This TCR derives from a man aged 18 to 29 in good health. The sample comprised naive CD4+ T cells sorted from blood. The subset: CD45RA+ positively selected. The CDR3 nucleotides read TGTGCCAGTAGTAATCCGGGACAGGTTGGAATCTCTGAAGCTTTCTTT. This gives the protein CASSNPGQVGISEAFF.